Following are 7 T cell receptor beta chains from one sample sequenced in a study of shared clonotypes between healthy human individuals. Some clones are missing from TCRdb's copy, which holds only in-frame ones; the method was immunoSEQ multiplex PCR. This table has fewer than 800,000 clones, about 90% appearing once. CD45RO-negative, CCR7-selected cells formed the naive CD8 fraction, which excluded terminally differentiated effector memory CD45RA+ cells. Sequencing used naive CD8+ T cells sorted from blood. These receptor sequences come from a man aged 25 to 40 in good health.

The chain is built from TRBV7-6 and TRBJ1-1; D is unresolved. CDR1 is SGHVS, CDR2 FNYEAQ, per germline. Trimming removed 5 bases at V and 0 bases at J, with 4 bases between. This CDR3 is built from 12 residues. The CDR3 DNA sequence: TGTGCCAGCAGCGGTTTGAACACTGAAGCTTTCTTT. This encodes CASSGLNTEAFF.

This rearrangement joins TRBV6-4 to TRBJ2-7; 9 bases fit TRBD2. The J segment lost 3 bases and the V segment lost 2 bases, leaving 17 bases of the junction unmatched. This CDR3 has 19 amino acids. Germline CDR1 is MRHNA and CDR2 is SNTAGT. The CDR3 loop is CASSDVREDSSGRSYEQYF. In DNA, the CDR3 is TGTGCCAGCAGTGACGTCCGGGAGGATAGTAGCGGGAGAAGCTACGAGCAGTACTTC.

The chain is built from TRBV11-3 and TRBJ2-2; 8 bases fit TRBD2. The CDR3 is made up of 16 amino acids. The V gene end was trimmed by 6 bases and the J gene end by 5 bases; junction bases not matched to a gene: 11. CDR1 SGHNT and CDR2 YENEEA come from the germline V gene. For the CDR3, the DNA is TGTGCCAGCAGTCCACCCCCGGGACTAGGTACCGGGGAGCTGTTTTTT. It codes for CASSPPPGLGTGELFF.

The chain has TRBV7-9 and TRBJ2-7; 11 bases match TRBD1. Germline trimming cut 5 bases from V and 11 bases from J; bases unmatched to any gene: 14. The CDR3 consists of 15 residues. Germline assignment: CDR1 SEHNR and CDR2 FQNEAQ (reference sequence). CDR3 amino acids: CASSPSADRGLGEYF. The CDR3 DNA reads as TGTGCCAGCAGCCCTAGTGCGGACAGGGGGCTGGGGGAGTACTTC.

V gene TRBV13 combines with J gene TRBJ2-7, with no clear D. The germline V gene has CDR1 PRHDT and CDR2 FYEKMQ (reference sequence). The ends were cut back, 5 bases at V and 1 base at J, with 18 bases in the middle. The CDR3 is 16 amino acids. Here the CDR3 DNA reads TGTGCCAGCAGCCAGAAGGACGGTCGGTCGTCCTACGAGCAGTACTTC. Protein product: CASSQKDGRSSYEQYF.

The J gene is TRBJ2-7, the V gene TRBV11-2; D unclear. V was clipped by 0 bases and J by 1 base, with 10 bases between them. The CDR3 spans 15 residues. Germline CDR1 is SGHAT and CDR2 is FQNNGV. The CDR3 DNA reads TGTGCCAGCAGCTTAGAGTCCGAATTTTCCTACGAGCAGTACTTC. It codes for CASSLESEFSYEQYF.

The chain employs TRBV7-2 and TRBJ2-5; 7 positions match TRBD1. Germline V gene sequence: CDR1 SGHTA, CDR2 FQGNSA. The length of the CDR3 is 13 residues. The V segment lost 5 bases and the J segment 4 bases; nucleotides outside the gene matches: 4. CDR3: CASSRDRAETQYF. CDR3 DNA sequence: TGTGCCAGCAGCCGAGACAGGGCAGAGACCCAGTACTTC.